This T cell receptor (beta chain) is drawn from a study of early T cells in non-severe SARS-CoV-2 infection. Study-level background: The authors sequenced bulk RNA from unsorted whole blood, leaving chains unpaired.

Separate cDNA molecules each had unique molecular identifiers attached to them. TCRdb recomputed calls from the 5' RACE reads with MiXCR, one row per CDR3 protein. The repertoire holds approximately 58,000 distinct CDR3 sequences, with roughly 12% as singletons. Germline loops: CDR1 LGHNA, CDR2 YNFKEQ. J lost 5 bases, V lost 3 bases, and 11 bases had no gene match. The CDR3 has 16 residues. This clonotype has just a few counts. No antigen is known for it. Findings of the study overall: Matches to VDJdb favored anti-spike CD8 responses and missed private and CD4 specificities.

The clonotype was recovered from an adult who was a healthcare worker with PCR-confirmed SARS-CoV-2 infection or an uninfected control (not recorded which). This chain joins TRBV4-2 and TRBJ2-3, with 7 bases lining up with TRBD1. This sample comprised whole blood, obtained at baseline. CDR3 sequence reads: CASSQSWGTAGDTQYF. The CDR3, as DNA: TGTGCCAGCAGCCAGAGCTGGGGGACAGCTGGAGATACGCAGTATTTT.